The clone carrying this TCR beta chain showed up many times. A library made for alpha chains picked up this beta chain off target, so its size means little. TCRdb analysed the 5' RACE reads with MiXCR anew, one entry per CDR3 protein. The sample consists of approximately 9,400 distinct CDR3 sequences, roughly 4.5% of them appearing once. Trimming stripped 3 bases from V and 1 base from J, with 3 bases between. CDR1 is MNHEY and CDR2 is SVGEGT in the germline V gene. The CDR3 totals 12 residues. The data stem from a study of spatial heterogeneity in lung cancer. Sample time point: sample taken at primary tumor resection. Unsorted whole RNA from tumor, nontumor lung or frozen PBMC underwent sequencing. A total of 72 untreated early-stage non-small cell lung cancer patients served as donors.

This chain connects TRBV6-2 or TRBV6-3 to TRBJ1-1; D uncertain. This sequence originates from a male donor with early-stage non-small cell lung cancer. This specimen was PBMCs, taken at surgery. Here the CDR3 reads CASSYPNTEAFF. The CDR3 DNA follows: TGTGCCAGCAGTTATCCGAACACTGAAGCTTTCTTT.